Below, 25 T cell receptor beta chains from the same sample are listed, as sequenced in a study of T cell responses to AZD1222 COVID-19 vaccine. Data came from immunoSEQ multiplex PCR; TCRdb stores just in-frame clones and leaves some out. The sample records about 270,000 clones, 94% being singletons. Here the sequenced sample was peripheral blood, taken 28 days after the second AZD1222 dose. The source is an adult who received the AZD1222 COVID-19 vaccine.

CDR3 coding DNA: TGTGCCACCAGCCGGGAACCCACAGATACGCAGTATTTT. This gives the protein CATSREPTDTQYF. This chain connects TRBV15 to TRBJ2-3; D may be TRBD2 (5 bases). Germline V lookup: CDR1 LNHNV, CDR2 YYDKDF (reference sequence). Trimming pared 5 bases from V and 2 bases from J, leaving 8 bases between. The CDR3 length is 13 residues.

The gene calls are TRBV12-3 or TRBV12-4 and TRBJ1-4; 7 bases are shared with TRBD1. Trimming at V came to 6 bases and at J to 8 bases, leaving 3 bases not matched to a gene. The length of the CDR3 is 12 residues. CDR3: CASRPGGEKLFF. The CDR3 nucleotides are TGTGCCAGCAGACCAGGGGGGGAAAAACTGTTTTTT.

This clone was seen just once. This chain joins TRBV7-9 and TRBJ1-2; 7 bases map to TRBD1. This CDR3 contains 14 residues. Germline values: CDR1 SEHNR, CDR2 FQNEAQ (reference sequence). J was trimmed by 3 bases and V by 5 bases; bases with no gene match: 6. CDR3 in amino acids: CASSVQGVYYGYTF. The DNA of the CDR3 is TGTGCCAGCAGCGTCCAGGGGGTGTACTATGGCTACACCTTC.

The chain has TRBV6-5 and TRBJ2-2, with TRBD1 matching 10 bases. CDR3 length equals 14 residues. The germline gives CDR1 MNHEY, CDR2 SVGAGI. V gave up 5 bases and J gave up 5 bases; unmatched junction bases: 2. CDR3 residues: CASSKGQGTGELFF. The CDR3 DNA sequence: TGTGCCAGCAGTAAGGGACAGGGGACCGGGGAGCTGTTTTTT.

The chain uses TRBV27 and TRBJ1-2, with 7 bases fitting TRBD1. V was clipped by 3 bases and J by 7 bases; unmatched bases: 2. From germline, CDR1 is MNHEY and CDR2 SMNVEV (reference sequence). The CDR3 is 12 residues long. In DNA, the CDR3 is TGTGCCAGCAGTTTTTCAGGGGGTGGCTACACCTTC. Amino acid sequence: CASSFSGGGYTF.

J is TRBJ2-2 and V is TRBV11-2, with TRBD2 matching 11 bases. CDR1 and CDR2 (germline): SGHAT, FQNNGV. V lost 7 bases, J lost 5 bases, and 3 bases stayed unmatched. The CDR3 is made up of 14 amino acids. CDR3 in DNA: TGTGCCAGCACCAGACTAGCGGGAACCGGGGAGCTGTTTTTT. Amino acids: CASTRLAGTGELFF.

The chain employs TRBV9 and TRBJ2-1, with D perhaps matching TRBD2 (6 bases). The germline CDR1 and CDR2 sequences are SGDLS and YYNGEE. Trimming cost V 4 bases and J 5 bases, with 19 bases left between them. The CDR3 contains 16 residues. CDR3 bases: TGTGCCAGCAGCCCCCTTTCTAGCGAGTGGGACAATGAGCAGTTCTTC. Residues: CASSPLSSEWDNEQFF.

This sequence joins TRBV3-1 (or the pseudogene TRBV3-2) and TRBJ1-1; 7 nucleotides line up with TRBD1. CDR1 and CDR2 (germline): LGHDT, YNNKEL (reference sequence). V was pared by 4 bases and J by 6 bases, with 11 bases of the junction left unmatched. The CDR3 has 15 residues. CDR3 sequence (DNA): TGTGCCAGCAGCCCAACACTCGACAGGGTGCCTGAAGCTTTCTTT. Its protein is CASSPTLDRVPEAFF.

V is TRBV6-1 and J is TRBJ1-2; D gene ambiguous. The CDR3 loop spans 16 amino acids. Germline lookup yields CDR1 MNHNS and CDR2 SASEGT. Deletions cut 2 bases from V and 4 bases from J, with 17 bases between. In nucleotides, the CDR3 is TGTGCCAGCAGTGAAAATCTCGGGAGCAACAGCTATGGCTACACCTTC. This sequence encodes CASSENLGSNSYGYTF.

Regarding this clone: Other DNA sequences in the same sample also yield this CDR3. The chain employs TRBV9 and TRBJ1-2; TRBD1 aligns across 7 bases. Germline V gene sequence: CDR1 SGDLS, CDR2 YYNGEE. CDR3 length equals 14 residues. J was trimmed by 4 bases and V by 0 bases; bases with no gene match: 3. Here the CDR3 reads CASSVGQGPYGYTF. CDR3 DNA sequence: TGTGCCAGCAGCGTAGGACAGGGCCCCTATGGCTACACCTTC.

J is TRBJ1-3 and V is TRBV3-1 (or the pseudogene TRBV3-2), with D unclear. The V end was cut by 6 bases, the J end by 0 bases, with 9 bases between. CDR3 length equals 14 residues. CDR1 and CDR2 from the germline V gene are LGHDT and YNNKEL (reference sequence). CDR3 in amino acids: CASRRGSSGNTIYF. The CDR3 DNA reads TGTGCCAGCAGGAGAGGCAGCTCTGGAAACACCATATATTTT.

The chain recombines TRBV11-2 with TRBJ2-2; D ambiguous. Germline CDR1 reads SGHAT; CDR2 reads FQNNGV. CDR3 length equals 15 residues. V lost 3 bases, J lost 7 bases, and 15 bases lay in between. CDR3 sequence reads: CASSLARLLGGELFF. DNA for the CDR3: TGTGCCAGCAGCTTGGCCCGCCTACTCGGCGGGGAGCTGTTTTTT.

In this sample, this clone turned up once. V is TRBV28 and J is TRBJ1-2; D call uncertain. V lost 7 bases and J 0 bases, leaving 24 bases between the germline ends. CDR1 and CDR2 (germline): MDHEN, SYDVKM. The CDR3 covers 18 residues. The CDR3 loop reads CASTQPPARWRANYGYTF. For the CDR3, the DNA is TGTGCCAGCACCCAACCCCCGGCTCGGTGGAGGGCTAACTATGGCTACACCTTC.

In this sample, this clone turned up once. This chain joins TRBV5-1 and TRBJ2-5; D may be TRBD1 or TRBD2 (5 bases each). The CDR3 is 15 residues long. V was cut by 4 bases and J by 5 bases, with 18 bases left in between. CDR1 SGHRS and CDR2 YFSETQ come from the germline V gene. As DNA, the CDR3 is TGCGCCAGCAGCGACACGGGGACGAGTGGGGAGACCCAGTACTTC. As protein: CASSDTGTSGETQYF.

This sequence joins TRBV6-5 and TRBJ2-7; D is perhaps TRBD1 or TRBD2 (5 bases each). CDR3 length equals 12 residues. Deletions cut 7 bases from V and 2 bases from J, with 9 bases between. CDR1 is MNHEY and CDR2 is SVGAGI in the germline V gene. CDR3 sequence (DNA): TGTGCCAGCATGGGGGATCCCTACGAGCAGTACTTC. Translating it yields CASMGDPYEQYF.

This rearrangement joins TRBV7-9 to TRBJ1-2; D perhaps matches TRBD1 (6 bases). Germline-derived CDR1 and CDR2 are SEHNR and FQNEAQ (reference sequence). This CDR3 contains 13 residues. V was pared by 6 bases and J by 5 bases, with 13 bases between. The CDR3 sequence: CASRPTGRYGYTF. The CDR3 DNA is TGTGCCAGCAGGCCGACAGGAAGGTATGGCTACACCTTC.

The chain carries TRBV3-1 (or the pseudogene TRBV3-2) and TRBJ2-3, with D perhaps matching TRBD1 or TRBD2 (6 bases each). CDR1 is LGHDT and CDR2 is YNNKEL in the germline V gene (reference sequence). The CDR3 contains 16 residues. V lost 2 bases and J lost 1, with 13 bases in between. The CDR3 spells CASSQIERGGTDTQYF. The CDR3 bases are TGTGCCAGCAGCCAAATCGAGAGGGGGGGCACAGATACGCAGTATTTT.

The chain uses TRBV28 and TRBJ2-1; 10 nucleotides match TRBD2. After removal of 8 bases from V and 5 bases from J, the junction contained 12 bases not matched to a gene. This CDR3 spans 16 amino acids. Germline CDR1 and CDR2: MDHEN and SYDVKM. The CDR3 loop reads CASRREEREGNNEQFF. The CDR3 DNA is TGTGCCAGCCGGAGGGAAGAGCGGGAGGGGAACAATGAGCAGTTCTTC.

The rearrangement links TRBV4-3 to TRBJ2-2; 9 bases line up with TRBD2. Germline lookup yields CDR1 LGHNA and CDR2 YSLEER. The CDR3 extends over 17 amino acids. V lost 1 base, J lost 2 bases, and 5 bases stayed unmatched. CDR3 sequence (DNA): TGCGCCAGCAGCCAAGGGAGACTAGCGGCAAACACCGGGGAGCTGTTTTTT. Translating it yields CASSQGRLAANTGELFF.

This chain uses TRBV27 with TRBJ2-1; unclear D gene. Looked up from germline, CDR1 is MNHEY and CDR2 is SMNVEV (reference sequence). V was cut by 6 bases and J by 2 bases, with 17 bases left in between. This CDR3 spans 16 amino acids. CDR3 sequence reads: CASSLEVDTPYNEQFF. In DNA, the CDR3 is TGTGCCAGCAGCCTAGAGGTTGACACCCCCTACAATGAGCAGTTCTTC.

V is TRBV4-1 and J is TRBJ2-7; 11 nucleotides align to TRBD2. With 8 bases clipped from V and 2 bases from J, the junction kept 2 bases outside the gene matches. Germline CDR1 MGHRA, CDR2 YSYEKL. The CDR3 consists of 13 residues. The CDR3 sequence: CASGTSGAYEQYF. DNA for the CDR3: TGCGCCAGCGGGACTAGCGGCGCCTACGAGCAGTACTTC.

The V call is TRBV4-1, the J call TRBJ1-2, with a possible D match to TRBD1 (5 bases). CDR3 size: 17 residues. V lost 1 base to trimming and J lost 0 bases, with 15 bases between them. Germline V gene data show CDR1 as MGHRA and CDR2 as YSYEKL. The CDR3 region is CASSQGLQGPTNYGYTF. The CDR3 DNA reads TGCGCCAGCAGCCAAGGTCTGCAGGGACCCACTAACTATGGCTACACCTTC.

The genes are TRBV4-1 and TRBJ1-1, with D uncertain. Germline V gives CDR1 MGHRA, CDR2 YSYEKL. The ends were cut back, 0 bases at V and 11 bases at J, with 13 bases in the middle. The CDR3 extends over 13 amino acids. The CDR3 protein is CASSQDGESWAFF. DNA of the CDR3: TGCGCCAGCAGCCAAGATGGGGAGAGCTGGGCTTTCTTT.

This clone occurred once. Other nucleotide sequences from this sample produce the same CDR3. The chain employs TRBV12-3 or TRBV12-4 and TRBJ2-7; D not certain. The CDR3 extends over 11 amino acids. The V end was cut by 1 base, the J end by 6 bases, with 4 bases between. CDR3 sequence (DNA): TGTGCCAGCAGTTTAGGGGGCGAGCAGTACTTC. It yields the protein CASSLGGEQYF.

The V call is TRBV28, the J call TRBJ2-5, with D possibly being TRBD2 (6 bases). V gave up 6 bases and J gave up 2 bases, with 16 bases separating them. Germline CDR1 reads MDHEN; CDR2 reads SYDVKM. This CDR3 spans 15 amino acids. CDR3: CASSSPGTPQETQYF. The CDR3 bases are TGTGCCAGCAGCTCACCCGGGACTCCACAAGAGACCCAGTACTTC. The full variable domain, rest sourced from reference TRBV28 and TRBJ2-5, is DVKVTQSSRYLVKRTGEKVFLECVQDMDHENMFWYRQDPGLGLRLIYFSYDVKMKEKGDIPEGYSVSREKKERFSLILESASTNQTSMYLCASSSPGTPQETQYFGPGTRLLVL.